This T cell receptor beta chain was sequenced in a study of cytomegalovirus exposure and HLA in healthy donors. Regarding the study as a whole: As a later analysis revealed, the rate of TCR association differed by HLA locus, with DRB1 most and HLA-C fewest.

This CDR3 is 14 amino acids long. In germline, CDR1 is SGHAT, CDR2 FQNNGV. The V gene lost 1 base and the J gene lost 4 bases, with 11 bases spanning the gap. Note on this clone: Its antigen is not identified.

13 Jbeta primers and 60 Vbeta primers were used for the PCR. Methods used by the authors: In a later analysis, about 9.9 million of tens of millions of unique beta chains occurred in at least two donors. TCRdb's copy holds only in-frame clones and misses some; the assay was immunoSEQ multiplex PCR. Clone size and V and J calls were adopted from that table, with D and trimming inferred from the DNA. The sample shows about 96,000 clones, 64% of them seen only once. This clonotype was sampled from a man in his 60s in good health and CMV-seronegative. The V and J genes are TRBV11-2 and TRBJ2-7; D ambiguous. The sample consisted of PBMCs. DNA of the CDR3: TGTGCCAGCAGCTTAGGGCCGATCCAATACGAGCAGTACTTC. Protein product: CASSLGPIQYEQYF.